This entry features one T cell receptor (beta chain) sequence. The CDR3 has 14 amino acids. Germline CDR1 reads SGHAT; CDR2 reads FQNNGV. Between the trimmed V and J ends, which lost 2 bases and 7 bases, there was a span of 14 bases. TCRdb keeps only in-frame clones here, not all; method: immunoSEQ multiplex PCR. Here the sample spans over 250,000 clones, less than 90% being singletons. The data are from a study of blood T cell repertoires in COVID-19. This chain connects TRBV11-2 to TRBJ1-1, with TRBD1 as a possible D gene (6 bases). The sequenced sample consisted of peripheral blood. The receptor was derived from a man aged 60 to 75 who had recovered from COVID-19. In nucleotides, the CDR3 is TGTGCCAGCAGCTTATCCCTTGTACAGGGTGAAGCTTTCTTT. Amino acid sequence: CASSLSLVQGEAFF.